Listed here are 28 T cell receptor beta chains from one sample, sequenced in a study of control samples from healthy donors and cancer patients. Produced via immunoSEQ multiplex PCR; TCRdb's table is partial and in-frame only. This table holds 130,000 to 150,000 clones, roughly 94% found once. What was sequenced was PBMCs. These receptors were obtained from a man aged 60-69 years with colorectal cancer.

A note on this clone: Other DNA sequences from this sample encode an identical CDR3 as well. The J gene is TRBJ2-3, the V gene TRBV20-1, with D hard to call. V was clipped by 3 bases and J by 9 bases, with 10 bases between them. The CDR3 is made up of 11 amino acids. Germline CDR1 and CDR2: DFQATT and SNEGSKA (reference sequence). The CDR3 nucleotides read TGCAGTGCTAGCCCCTCCGGCACGCAGTATTTT. Encoded protein: CSASPSGTQYF.

This clone is a singleton in its sample. The chain employs TRBV19 and TRBJ1-2; D might be TRBD1 (5 bases). This CDR3 has 14 amino acids. Germline V lookup: CDR1 LNHDA, CDR2 SQIVND (reference sequence). V was cut by 6 bases and J by 1 base, with 12 bases left in between. The CDR3 region has the DNA TGTGCCAGTAGGGCCGGGACGGTTAACTATGGCTACACCTTC. It is translated as CASRAGTVNYGYTF.

V usage is TRBV9 and J usage is TRBJ1-2, with D unclear. Between the trimmed V and J ends, which lost 0 bases and 6 bases, there was a span of 9 bases. Germline CDR1 SGDLS, CDR2 YYNGEE. CDR3 length: 13 residues. This chain's CDR3 is CASSVEGADGYTF. CDR3 bases: TGTGCCAGCAGCGTAGAAGGCGCTGATGGCTACACCTTC.

This chain joins TRBV5-1 and TRBJ1-1; the D is unclear. This CDR3 has 14 amino acids. The V end lost 0 bases, the J end lost 3 bases, and 9 bases lay between the germline ends. The germline V gene has CDR1 SGHRS and CDR2 YFSETQ. The CDR3, as DNA: TGCGCCAGCAGCTTGGCCGGCAGATACACTGAAGCTTTCTTT. Amino acid sequence: CASSLAGRYTEAFF.

On this clone itself: The sample carries other DNA sequences with the same CDR3. The chain carries TRBV18 and TRBJ1-1; D gene unclear. The CDR3 covers 13 residues. Germline loops: CDR1 KGHSH, CDR2 LQKENI. Trimming left V 2 bases short and J 0 bases short, with 4 bases between. The CDR3 sequence is CASSPGMNTEAFF. The CDR3 DNA is TGTGCCAGCTCACCAGGGATGAACACTGAAGCTTTCTTT.

V and J are TRBV9 and TRBJ1-5, with TRBD1 matching over 7 bases. Germline CDR1 reads SGDLS; CDR2 reads YYNGEE. The CDR3 length is 15 residues. V was pared by 0 bases and J by 1 base, with 1 base of the junction left unmatched. The CDR3 loop reads CASSVGGQSNQPQHF. CDR3 sequence (DNA): TGTGCCAGCAGCGTAGGGGGACAGAGCAATCAGCCCCAGCATTTT.

Of note for this clone: The sample contains more than one DNA sequence encoding this CDR3. J is TRBJ1-5 and V is TRBV7-9; the D is unclear. With 3 bases removed from V and 5 bases from J, the gap between germline ends came to 5 bases. In germline, CDR1 is SEHNR, CDR2 FQNEAQ (reference sequence). There are 12 residues in the CDR3. The DNA for the CDR3 is TGTGCCAGCAGCTTTGGGGATCAGCCCCAGCATTTT. Protein product: CASSFGDQPQHF.

The chain employs TRBV28 and TRBJ2-7; D is perhaps TRBD1 (5 bases). This CDR3 has 15 residues. V was clipped by 3 bases and J by 0 bases, with 12 bases between them. Germline CDR1 reads MDHEN; CDR2 reads SYDVKM. The DNA for the CDR3 is TGTGCCAGCAGTTTTCCCCGACAGAGCTCCTACGAGCAGTACTTC. Translating gives CASSFPRQSSYEQYF.

This clone was recorded once. The V gene is TRBV19, the J gene TRBJ2-7, with D tentatively TRBD1 (5 bases). The germline V and J ends were trimmed by 3 bases and 5 bases, with 17 bases remaining between them. CDR3 length: 15 residues. CDR1 and CDR2 (germline): LNHDA, SQIVND (reference sequence). In DNA form, the CDR3 reads TGTGCCAGTAGTATTGGGGCCCACACTTCGGACGAGCAGTACTTC. Residues: CASSIGAHTSDEQYF.

The genes are TRBV5-4 and TRBJ1-2, with a weak D call TRBD1 (5 bases). Trimming shortened V by 0 bases and J by 4 bases, and 13 bases separated the two germline ends. The CDR3 has 15 amino acids. CDR1 is SGHNT, CDR2 YYREEE, per germline (reference sequence). In DNA form, the CDR3 reads TGTGCCAGCAGCTTGGTTCCTGGCAGGGCCTATGGCTACACCTTC. It specifies CASSLVPGRAYGYTF.

This clone was found once. This chain joins TRBV19 and TRBJ1-1, with TRBD1 matching 7 bases. Germline values: CDR1 LNHDA, CDR2 SQIVND (reference sequence). The ends lost 6 bases at V and 3 bases at J; junction bases unmatched: 10. The CDR3 is made up of 15 amino acids. CDR3 nucleotide sequence: TGTGCCAGTAGCAATAAGGGGGCTCGGGACACTGAAGCTTTCTTT. As protein: CASSNKGARDTEAFF.

The V call is TRBV7-9, the J call TRBJ1-6, with D maybe TRBD1 (6 bases). The V gene lost 5 bases and the J gene lost 2 bases, with 10 bases spanning the gap. The V gene's germline CDR1 is SEHNR and CDR2 FQNEAQ (reference sequence). The CDR3 spans 15 residues. CDR3 DNA: TGTGCCAGCAGCCAAACAGGGACCTATAATTCACCCCTCCACTTT. Protein product: CASSQTGTYNSPLHF.

This chain uses TRBV5-6 with TRBJ2-1; D gene ambiguous. Germline CDR1 and CDR2: SGHDT and YYEEEE. The CDR3 has 11 amino acids. The V end lost 1 base, the J end lost 6 bases, and 2 bases lay between the germline ends. The CDR3 DNA reads as TGTGCCAGCAGCTTGTTCAATGAGCAGTTCTTC. Amino acid sequence: CASSLFNEQFF.

The chain links TRBV3-1 (or the pseudogene TRBV3-2) to TRBJ2-5; TRBD2 matches at 12 bases. The CDR3 extends over 18 amino acids. CDR1 is LGHDT and CDR2 is YNNKEL in the germline V gene (reference sequence). Trimming took 3 bases from V and 2 from J; bases not matched to a gene: 10. CDR3 nucleotide sequence: TGTGCCAGCAGCCACGGGGATCTAGCGGGGGGGCATCAAGAGACCCAGTACTTC. Translating gives CASSHGDLAGGHQETQYF.

The chain couples TRBV19 to TRBJ1-5, with 8 bases aligning to TRBD1. CDR1 LNHDA and CDR2 SQIVND come from the germline V gene (reference sequence). J gave up 2 bases and V 6 bases, and 6 bases lay outside the gene matches. The CDR3 has 15 amino acids. The CDR3 spells CASRMDREGNQPQHF. CDR3 coding DNA: TGTGCCAGTAGGATGGACAGGGAGGGCAATCAGCCCCAGCATTTT. The full variable domain, its missing parts supplied by reference TRBV19 and TRBJ1-5, is DGGITQSPKYLFRKEGQNVTLSCEQNLNHDAMYWYRQDPGQGLRLIYYSQIVNDFQKGDIAEGYSVSREKKESFPLTVTSAQKNPTAFYLCASRMDREGNQPQHFGDGTRLSIL.

The chain recombines TRBV5-1 with TRBJ1-3; tentative D call: TRBD1 (5 bases). Germline V gene sequence: CDR1 SGHRS, CDR2 YFSETQ. The CDR3 is 13 amino acids. The V gene lost 8 bases and the J gene lost 2 bases, with 11 bases spanning the gap. CDR3 sequence reads: CASSQGAGNTIYF. The CDR3, as DNA: TGCGCCAGTTCCCAGGGAGCTGGAAACACCATATATTTT.

V usage is TRBV19 and J usage is TRBJ2-1, with no clear D. The CDR3 length is 14 residues. Looked up from germline, CDR1 is LNHDA and CDR2 is SQIVND (reference sequence). V shed 3 bases and J shed 0 bases, with 6 bases lying between them. This CDR3 is CASSMGSSYNEQFF. The CDR3 nucleotides are TGTGCCAGTAGTATGGGAAGCTCCTACAATGAGCAGTTCTTC.

The chain couples TRBV18 to TRBJ1-5; 8 nucleotides agree with TRBD1. CDR1 is KGHSH and CDR2 is LQKENI in the germline V gene. The trim removed 6 bases at V and 5 bases at J, leaving 12 bases unmatched. The CDR3 is 16 residues long. Here the CDR3 reads CASSPSGQGNHQPQHF. The CDR3, as DNA: TGTGCCAGCTCCCCGAGTGGACAGGGAAATCATCAGCCCCAGCATTTT.

The chain joins TRBV7-9 to TRBJ2-1; 8 nucleotides agree with TRBD2. This CDR3 is 16 amino acids long. J was trimmed by 10 bases and V by 5 bases; bases with no gene match: 16. Germline values: CDR1 SEHNR, CDR2 FQNEAQ (reference sequence). The CDR3 DNA follows: TGTGCCAGCAGCCCGGGAGGACTAGCCACTAATGAAGAGCAGTTCTTC. Amino acid sequence: CASSPGGLATNEEQFF.

V usage is TRBV30 and J usage is TRBJ2-5; 8 bases fit TRBD1. This CDR3 region has 13 residues. CDR1 is GTSNPN, CDR2 SVGIG, per germline (reference sequence). Trimming cost V 1 base and J 3 bases; bases outside gene matches: 1. The CDR3 here is CAWSGQGKETQYF. CDR3 sequence (DNA): TGTGCCTGGAGTGGACAGGGGAAAGAGACCCAGTACTTC.

The chain links TRBV7-9 to TRBJ1-2; D possibly corresponds to TRBD1 (6 bases). The V gene lost 1 base and the J gene lost 4 bases, with 19 bases spanning the gap. Germline-derived CDR1 and CDR2 are SEHNR and FQNEAQ (reference sequence). This CDR3 contains 17 residues. CDR3 loop: CASSLGVPGVDSYGYTF. The CDR3 nucleotides read TGTGCCAGCAGCTTAGGCGTTCCAGGGGTGGATAGCTATGGCTACACCTTC.

This chain connects TRBV4-3 to TRBJ2-5; no reliable D call. Trimming took 2 bases from V and 3 from J, leaving 7 bases between them. The CDR3 contains 13 residues. Germline V lookup: CDR1 LGHNA, CDR2 YSLEER. Written as DNA, the CDR3 is TGCGCCAGCAGCCAATCCCTAGAAGAGACCCAGTACTTC. Translation: CASSQSLEETQYF.

The chain combines TRBV19 with TRBJ1-3; D possibly corresponds to TRBD1 (6 bases). The V end was cut by 6 bases, the J end by 4 bases, with 19 bases between. Germline-derived CDR1 and CDR2 are LNHDA and SQIVND (reference sequence). This CDR3 is 16 amino acids long. The CDR3 loop is CASSPFSGTRGNTIYF. In nucleotides, the CDR3 is TGTGCCAGTAGCCCTTTCTCCGGGACAAGAGGAAACACCATATATTTT.

The chain carries TRBV25-1 and TRBJ2-3; tentative D call: TRBD2 (6 bases). The CDR3 sequence is 16 residues long. The germline V gene has CDR1 MGHDK and CDR2 SYGVNS. Trimming shortened V by 6 bases and J by 5 bases, and 21 bases separated the two germline ends. The CDR3 nucleotides read TGTGCCAGCAGGGCCCCCTCAGGAGGGGTAGGAGATACGCAGTATTTT. Its protein is CASRAPSGGVGDTQYF. The full variable domain, completed using reference TRBV25-1 and TRBJ2-3, is EADIYQTPRYLVIGTGKKITLECSQTMGHDKMYWYQQDPGMELHLIHYSYGVNSTEKGDLSSESTVSRIRTEHFPLTLESARPSHTSQYLCASRAPSGGVGDTQYFGPGTRLTVL.

V and J are TRBV20-1 and TRBJ2-7; 9 bases agree with TRBD2. The J segment lost 2 bases and the V segment lost 3 bases, leaving 11 bases of the junction unmatched. This CDR3 region has 16 residues. From germline, CDR1 is DFQATT and CDR2 SNEGSKA (reference sequence). Here the CDR3 reads CSASDLAGGWAYEQYF. The CDR3 bases are TGCAGTGCTAGTGACTTGGCGGGGGGGTGGGCCTACGAGCAGTACTTC.

The chain is built from TRBV19 and TRBJ1-5; tentatively, D is TRBD1 (5 bases). CDR3 size: 12 residues. Trimming stripped 10 bases from V and 7 bases from J, with 14 bases between. Germline V gives CDR1 LNHDA, CDR2 SQIVND (reference sequence). CDR3 sequence reads: CAIPPRGQPQHF. CDR3 sequence (DNA): TGTGCCATCCCTCCGAGGGGCCAGCCCCAGCATTTT.

This clone was detected only once. The chain has TRBV28 and TRBJ1-4; D not certain. The germline CDR1 and CDR2 sequences are MDHEN and SYDVKM. Trimming shortened V by 3 bases and J by 0 bases, and 8 bases separated the two germline ends. The CDR3 consists of 15 residues. CDR3 bases: TGTGCCAGCAGTTTGTTAGGAACAACTAATGAAAAACTGTTTTTT. This codes for CASSLLGTTNEKLFF.

The chain combines TRBV4-1 with TRBJ2-3; no clear D. Trimming removed 5 bases at V and 8 bases at J, with 11 bases between. There are 12 residues in the CDR3. Germline CDR1 is MGHRA and CDR2 is YSYEKL. CDR3 in amino acids: CASSSDLGTQYF. The CDR3 bases are TGCGCCAGCAGCTCCGACCTGGGTACGCAGTATTTT.